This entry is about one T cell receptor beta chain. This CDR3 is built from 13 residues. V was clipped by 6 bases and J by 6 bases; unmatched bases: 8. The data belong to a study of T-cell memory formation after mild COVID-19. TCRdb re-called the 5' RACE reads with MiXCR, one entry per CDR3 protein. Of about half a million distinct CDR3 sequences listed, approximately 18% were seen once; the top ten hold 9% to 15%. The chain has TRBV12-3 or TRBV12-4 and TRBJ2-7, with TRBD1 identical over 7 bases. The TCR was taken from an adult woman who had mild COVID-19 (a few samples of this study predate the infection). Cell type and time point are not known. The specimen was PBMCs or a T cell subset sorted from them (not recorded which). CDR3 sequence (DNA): TGTGCCAGCAGCCTAAACAGGGGTGGCGAGCAGTACTTC. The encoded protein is CASSLNRGGEQYF.